The source of this TCR beta chain is a study of shared clonotypes between healthy human individuals. Study in general: CD8 memory received one plate per donor, CD8 naive two, CD4 memory three and CD4 naive three.

This table comes from immunoSEQ multiplex PCR, and its TCRdb copy is limited to in-frame clones, with some not included. The sample holds 640,000 or so clones; roughly 78% are singletons and the top ten take under 2%. Germline V gives CDR1 SGHAT, CDR2 FQNNGV. V was shortened by 7 bases and J by 5 bases, with 18 bases between the two germline ends. This CDR3 is 15 amino acids long. This clonotype was sampled from a woman aged 30 to 39 in good health. Sequenced sample: memory CD4+ T cells sorted from blood. Specified subset: CD45RA-negative fraction. This chain links TRBV11-2 with TRBJ2-1; D may match TRBD1 or TRBD2 (5 bases each). The CDR3 sequence is CASTTAPRANNEQFF. In nucleotides, the CDR3 is TGTGCCAGCACGACAGCCCCGCGGGCTAACAATGAGCAGTTCTTC.